This TCR beta chain derives from a study of blood T cell repertoires in COVID-19. Study background: Samples of COVID-19 (acute and convalescent) were obtained from the United States, Italy and Spain.

Categorization into cohorts depended on clinical history that participants reported. Authors' data handling: Amplification with reference gene primers provided the estimates of nucleated cell counts. Sequencing used immunoSEQ multiplex PCR; TCRdb keeps in-frame clones, though not all of them. Clone size and V and J calls were adopted from that table, with D and trimming inferred from the DNA. The table lists about 400,000 clones, 70% to 90% of them singletons. Per germline, CDR1 LNHDA and CDR2 SQIVND (reference sequence). The CDR3 is 15 amino acids. V lost 5 bases, J lost 4 bases, and 7 bases stayed unmatched.

This receptor was identified in a woman aged 18 to 35 with acute COVID-19. The sequenced material came from PBMCs or T cells enriched from blood (not recorded which). The rearrangement links TRBV19 to TRBJ1-4; 7 nucleotides agree with TRBD1. As DNA, the CDR3 is TGTGCCAGTAGTTCCAGGACAGGTCATAATGAAAAACTGTTTTTT. Its translation: CASSSRTGHNEKLFF.